The 23 T cell receptor beta chains given below trace back to one sample, sequenced in a study of cytomegalovirus exposure and HLA in healthy donors. The primer mix had 60 Vbeta and 13 Jbeta primers. Here immunoSEQ multiplex PCR was the method, and the copy in TCRdb shows in-frame clones only, minus some. The table includes approximately 120,000 clones, around 77% detected once. Sequencing was done on a sample of PBMCs. These receptors came from a woman aged 40 to 55 in good health and CMV-seropositive.

The CDR3 DNA reads TGTGCCAGCAGTCCCCGGGGAGATACGCAGTATTTT. This codes for CASSPRGDTQYF. V is TRBV27 and J is TRBJ2-3; D perhaps matches TRBD2 (5 bases). CDR3 size: 12 residues. The germline V and J ends were trimmed by 5 bases and 5 bases, with 8 bases remaining between them. The V gene's germline CDR1 is MNHEY and CDR2 SMNVEV (reference sequence).

This clone was detected a few times. This chain joins TRBV6-5 and TRBJ1-1, with TRBD1 identical over 11 bases. The CDR3 length is 14 residues. The germline V gene encodes CDR1 MNHEY and CDR2 SVGAGI. V trimming: 6 bases; J trimming: 3 bases; junction bases outside the gene matches: 3. In DNA form, the CDR3 reads TGTGCCAGCAGGGGGGACAGGGGGGACACTGAAGCTTTCTTT. This sequence encodes CASRGDRGDTEAFF.

This rearrangement joins TRBV6-5 to TRBJ2-5; 11 bases fit TRBD2. This CDR3 has 15 residues. With V trimmed by 0 bases and J by 5 bases, 2 bases remained unmatched. Germline V gives CDR1 MNHEY, CDR2 SVGAGI. CDR3: CASSYSSGRDETQYF. In DNA form, the CDR3 reads TGTGCCAGCAGTTACTCTAGCGGGAGGGATGAGACCCAGTACTTC.

V is TRBV5-1 and J is TRBJ2-7; TRBD1 matches 8 bases. CDR3 length: 15 residues. Losses at the gene ends were 0 bases for V and 5 bases for J; bases not matched to a gene: 7. In germline, CDR1 is SGHRS, CDR2 YFSETQ. This chain's CDR3 is CASSLVVRTGNEQYF. In DNA form, the CDR3 reads TGCGCCAGCAGCTTGGTCGTACGGACAGGGAACGAGCAGTACTTC.

The chain recombines TRBV5-1 with TRBJ2-1, with D tentatively TRBD1 (7 bases). The CDR3 contains 15 residues. Germline V CDR1 and CDR2: SGHRS, YFSETQ. Trimming left V 0 bases short and J 8 bases short, with 15 bases between. In nucleotides, the CDR3 is TGCGCCAGCAGCTTGGGGGACAGAAGGAGGGATGAGCAGTTCTTC. Its protein product is CASSLGDRRRDEQFF. Combining the CDR3 with reference TRBV5-1 and TRBJ2-1 gives the whole variable domain KAGVTQTPRYLIKTRGQQVTLSCSPISGHRSVSWYQQTPGQGLQFLFEYFSETQRNKGNFPGRFSGRQFSNSRSEMNVSTLELGDSALYLCASSLGDRRRDEQFFGPGTRLTVL.

This sequence joins TRBV4-1 and TRBJ2-1, with TRBD1 matching over 7 bases. Germline V gives CDR1 MGHRA, CDR2 YSYEKL. There are 15 residues in the CDR3. V was pared by 1 base and J by 6 bases, with 6 bases of the junction left unmatched. The CDR3 is CASSQVRTGSNEQFF. DNA of the CDR3: TGCGCCAGCAGCCAAGTCAGGACAGGATCCAATGAGCAGTTCTTC.

This clone was recorded once. The V call is TRBV28, the J call TRBJ1-1; 10 nucleotides align to TRBD1. Germline V lookup: CDR1 MDHEN, CDR2 SYDVKM. Trimming cost V 9 bases and J 4 bases; bases outside gene matches: 8. This CDR3 contains 14 residues. The DNA of the CDR3 is TGTGCCAGTTCCCTCGGGACAGGGGTCACTGAAGCTTTCTTT. Translated, it gives CASSLGTGVTEAFF.

This clone was counted only a few times. Other DNA sequences in the sample encode the same CDR3. The rearrangement uses TRBV4-1 and TRBJ2-1; 7 bases are a match to TRBD2. The CDR3 is 15 residues long. V was pared by 0 bases and J by 4 bases, with 3 bases of the junction left unmatched. The V gene's germline CDR1 is MGHRA and CDR2 YSYEKL. In DNA form, the CDR3 reads TGCGCCAGCAGCCAAGATCAGGGAGGGTACAATGAGCAGTTCTTC. Translated, it gives CASSQDQGGYNEQFF.

This clone was detected once. The rearrangement uses TRBV5-8 and TRBJ1-1, with TRBD1 as a possible D gene (5 bases). V was trimmed by 1 base and J by 0 bases, leaving 10 bases between them. The CDR3 is made up of 15 amino acids. CDR1 SGHTS and CDR2 YDEGEE come from the germline V gene. CDR3 in amino acids: CASSLNRTMNTEAFF. As DNA, the CDR3 is TGTGCCAGCAGCTTGAACAGGACGATGAACACTGAAGCTTTCTTT.

Only a few counts were recorded for this clone. This chain uses TRBV7-6 with TRBJ2-1; 7 positions match TRBD1. Germline assignment: CDR1 SGHVS and CDR2 FNYEAQ. V lost 5 bases to trimming and J lost 9 bases; unmatched junction nucleotides: 4. This CDR3 contains 12 residues. DNA for the CDR3: TGTGCCAGCAGCCAGACAGGGAGTGAGCAGTTCTTC. The encoded protein is CASSQTGSEQFF.

The J gene is TRBJ1-1, the V gene TRBV6-5; D is perhaps TRBD1 (6 bases). Germline CDR1 reads MNHEY; CDR2 reads SVGAGI. Trimming cost V 5 bases and J 5 bases, with 12 bases left between them. The CDR3 runs 13 residues. The CDR3 spells CASSKGVVTEAFF. The CDR3 bases are TGTGCCAGCAGTAAGGGGGTTGTGACTGAAGCTTTCTTT.

V usage is TRBV21-1 and J usage is TRBJ2-7; the D call in the table, TRBD2, was not verified against the DNA. TRBV21-1 corresponds to a pseudogene. There are 16 residues in the CDR3. CDR3 region: CASGTPRLAGSYEQYF. CDR3 bases: TGTGCCAGCGGGACTCCCAGACTAGCGGGGTCCTACGAGCAGTACTTC.

The CDR3 protein is CASSLGATDTEAFF. In DNA form, the CDR3 reads TGCGCCAGCAGCTTGGGGGCCACCGACACTGAAGCTTTCTTT. The chain combines TRBV5-1 with TRBJ1-1; D is unclear. V gave up 0 bases and J gave up 3 bases, with 9 bases separating them. The CDR3 contains 14 residues. The germline gives CDR1 SGHRS, CDR2 YFSETQ. Full variable domain (remainder filled in from reference TRBV5-1 and TRBJ1-1): KAGVTQTPRYLIKTRGQQVTLSCSPISGHRSVSWYQQTPGQGLQFLFEYFSETQRNKGNFPGRFSGRQFSNSRSEMNVSTLELGDSALYLCASSLGATDTEAFFGQGTRLTVV.

The chain combines TRBV6-1 with TRBJ2-1; 9 nucleotides align to TRBD2. The CDR3 sequence is 13 residues long. V lost 6 bases, J lost 8 bases, and 5 bases stayed unmatched. Germline CDR1 and CDR2: MNHNS and SASEGT. The CDR3 reads CASRGVAGDEQFF. DNA of the CDR3: TGTGCCAGCAGGGGGGTAGCGGGAGATGAGCAGTTCTTC.

The chain uses TRBV28 and TRBJ1-5, with TRBD1 matching 10 bases. The CDR3 length is 14 residues. Germline V lookup: CDR1 MDHEN, CDR2 SYDVKM. The V gene end was trimmed by 5 bases and the J gene end by 5 bases; junction bases not matched to a gene: 3. The CDR3 here is CASSPGTGDQPQHF. Here the CDR3 DNA reads TGTGCCAGCAGTCCCGGGACAGGGGATCAGCCCCAGCATTTT.

The J gene is TRBJ2-7, the V gene TRBV6-4; D unclear. The CDR3 extends over 11 amino acids. Trimming removed 4 bases at V and 2 bases at J, with 3 bases between. Germline CDR1 and CDR2: MRHNA and SNTAGT. The CDR3 reads CASSAAYEQYF. The CDR3 DNA is TGTGCCAGCAGTGCTGCCTACGAGCAGTACTTC.

This clone was recorded a few times. The chain uses TRBV5-1 and TRBJ2-3, with 11 bases that match TRBD1. Germline CDR1 reads SGHRS; CDR2 reads YFSETQ. The CDR3 totals 16 residues. Trimming at V came to 1 base and at J to 6 bases, leaving 7 bases not matched to a gene. The CDR3 region is CASSLYGQGARDTQYF. Written as DNA, the CDR3 is TGCGCCAGCAGCTTGTACGGACAGGGGGCAAGGGATACGCAGTATTTT.

The rearrangement joins TRBV5-4 to TRBJ2-1; 10 positions match TRBD2. The CDR3 consists of 16 residues. The J segment lost 4 bases and the V segment lost 3 bases, leaving 7 bases of the junction unmatched. Germline CDR1 and CDR2: SGHNT and YYREEE (reference sequence). The CDR3 DNA reads as TGTGCCAGCAGCTCGGGGGTACTAGCGGGATACAATGAGCAGTTCTTC. Translation gives CASSSGVLAGYNEQFF. Variable domain in full (rest from reference TRBV5-4 and TRBJ2-1): ETGVTQSPTHLIKTRGQQVTLRCSSQSGHNTVSWYQQALGQGPQFIFQYYREEENGRGNFPPRFSGLQFPNYSSELNVNALELDDSALYLCASSSGVLAGYNEQFFGPGTRLTVL.

This clone was observed a handful of times. The chain joins TRBV6-5 to TRBJ2-2; the D is unclear. The CDR3 has 14 amino acids. V lost 2 bases, J lost 6 bases, and 10 bases lay in between. CDR1 and CDR2 (germline): MNHEY, SVGAGI. The CDR3, as DNA: TGTGCCAGCAGTTACCTACTCGAGGCCGGGGAGCTGTTTTTT. This sequence encodes CASSYLLEAGELFF.

The J gene is TRBJ1-2, the V gene TRBV30; 9 bases fit TRBD1. Trimming cost V 5 bases and J 8 bases; bases outside gene matches: 9. This CDR3 spans 13 amino acids. In germline, CDR1 is GTSNPN, CDR2 SVGIG (reference sequence). DNA for the CDR3: TGTGCCTGGGGGGGACAGGGAGGTGCGGGCTACACCTTC. The encoded protein is CAWGGQGGAGYTF.

The chain recombines TRBV9 with TRBJ2-7; 9 nucleotides agree with TRBD2. Germline CDR1 and CDR2: SGDLS and YYNGEE. The CDR3 totals 15 residues. V trimming: 4 bases; J trimming: 0 bases; junction bases outside the gene matches: 5. The CDR3 here is CASSTRSGSSYEQYF. CDR3 nucleotides: TGTGCCAGCAGCACCCGTAGCGGGAGCTCCTACGAGCAGTACTTC.

The chain joins TRBV9 to TRBJ2-1; unclear D gene. From germline, CDR1 is SGDLS and CDR2 YYNGEE. V was trimmed by 4 bases and J by 0 bases, leaving 11 bases between them. CDR3 length: 15 amino acids. The chain's CDR3 is CASSPARSSYNEQFF. The CDR3 DNA follows: TGTGCCAGCAGCCCCGCCCGGAGCTCCTACAATGAGCAGTTCTTC.

The V gene is TRBV28, the J gene TRBJ1-1; TRBD1 might be the D (6 bases). This CDR3 comprises 11 residues. CDR1 is MDHEN, CDR2 SYDVKM, per germline. V shed 6 bases and J shed 8 bases, with 10 bases lying between them. The CDR3 region has the DNA TGTGCCAGCAGATTTACAGGGGAAGCTTTCTTT. It translates to CASRFTGEAFF.